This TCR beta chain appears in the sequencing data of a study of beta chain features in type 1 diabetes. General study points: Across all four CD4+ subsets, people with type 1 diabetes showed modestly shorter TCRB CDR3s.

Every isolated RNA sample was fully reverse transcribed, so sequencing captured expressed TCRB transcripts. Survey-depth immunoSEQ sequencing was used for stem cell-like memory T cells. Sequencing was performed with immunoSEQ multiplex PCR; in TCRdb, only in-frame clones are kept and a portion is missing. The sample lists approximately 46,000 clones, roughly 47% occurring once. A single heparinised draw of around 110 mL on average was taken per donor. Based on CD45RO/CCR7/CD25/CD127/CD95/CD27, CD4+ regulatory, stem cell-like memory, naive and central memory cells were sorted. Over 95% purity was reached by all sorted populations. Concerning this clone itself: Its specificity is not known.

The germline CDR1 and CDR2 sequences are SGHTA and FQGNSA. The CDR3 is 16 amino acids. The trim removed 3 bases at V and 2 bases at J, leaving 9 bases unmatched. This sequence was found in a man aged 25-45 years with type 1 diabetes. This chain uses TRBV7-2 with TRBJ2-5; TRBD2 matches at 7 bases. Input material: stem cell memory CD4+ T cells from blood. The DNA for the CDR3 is TGTGCCAGCAGCTTCTATCGGGACTACATACAAGAGACCCAGTACTTC. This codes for CASSFYRDYIQETQYF.